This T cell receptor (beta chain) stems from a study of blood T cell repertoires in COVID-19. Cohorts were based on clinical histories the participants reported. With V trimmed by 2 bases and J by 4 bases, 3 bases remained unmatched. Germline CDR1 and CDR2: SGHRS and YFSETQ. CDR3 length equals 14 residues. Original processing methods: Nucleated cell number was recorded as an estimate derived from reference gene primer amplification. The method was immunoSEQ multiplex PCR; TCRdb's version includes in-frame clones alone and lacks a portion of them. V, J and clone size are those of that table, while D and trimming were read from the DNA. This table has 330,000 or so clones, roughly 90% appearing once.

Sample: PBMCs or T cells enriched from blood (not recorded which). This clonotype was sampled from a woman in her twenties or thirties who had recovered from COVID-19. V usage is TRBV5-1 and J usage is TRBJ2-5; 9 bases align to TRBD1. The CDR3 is CASSLGQGLETQYF. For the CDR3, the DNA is TGCGCCAGCAGCTTAGGACAGGGGTTAGAGACCCAGTACTTC. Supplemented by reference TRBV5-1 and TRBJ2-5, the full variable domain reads KAGVTQTPRYLIKTRGQQVTLSCSPISGHRSVSWYQQTPGQGLQFLFEYFSETQRNKGNFPGRFSGRQFSNSRSEMNVSTLELGDSALYLCASSLGQGLETQYFGPGTRLLVL.